Sequencing of this T cell receptor beta chain was carried out in a study of Ad26.COV2.S vaccination and SARS-CoV-2 variants. Study context: Donor was one of the participants in the Ad26.COV2.S arm of the COV1001 trial. Findings and limits, study-wide: Placebo and vaccine recipients had non-spike TCR breadth that was similar. Responses of T cells in total may have been underestimated by the TCR breadth and depth analyses.

Between the trimmed V and J ends, which lost 3 bases and 4 bases, there was a span of 10 bases. Germline loops: CDR1 KGHSH, CDR2 LQKENI. The CDR3 is 14 amino acids. Treatment: over 15 received Ad26.COV2.S at low or high dose, single or two shots; 5 received placebo; per-sample allocation not given. Repertoires come from day 63 after the first vaccine or placebo injection. The study used a vaccine consisting of an Ad26 vector that expressed Wuhan-strain SARS-CoV-2 spike. TCRdb's copy holds only in-frame clones and misses some; the assay was immunoSEQ multiplex PCR. The data hold 400,000 or so clones, with approximately 90% observed a single time. As concerns this clone: The target antigen is unknown. Other DNA sequences within the sample encode an identical CDR3.

The rearrangement joins TRBV18 to TRBJ1-3; D unclear. This receptor was taken from a person aged 18 to 59 who received the Ad26.COV2.S COVID-19 vaccine or a placebo. This specimen was peripheral blood, taken in a trial of Ad26.COV2.S vaccine versus placebo. CDR3 loop: CASSPLGSGNTIYF. Written as DNA, the CDR3 is TGTGCCAGCTCACCCCTTGGCAGCGGAAACACCATATATTTT.